This T cell receptor (beta chain) was sequenced for a study of T cell responses to AZD1222 COVID-19 vaccine. Regarding the study as a whole: Sampling captured repertoires only after the peak T cell response.

Germline assignment: CDR1 SGHTA and CDR2 FQGTGA. The CDR3 loop spans 14 amino acids. V lost 4 bases and J lost 1, with 10 bases in between. This clone appeared a single time. The antigen is not known. Sequencing was performed with immunoSEQ multiplex PCR; in TCRdb, only in-frame clones are kept and a portion is missing. The sample has tens of thousands of clones, over 85% seen once; the top ten hold over 2.5%. The sequence was collected from an adult in good health. V usage is TRBV7-3 and J usage is TRBJ1-1; the D gene is possibly TRBD1 (6 bases). Sequenced here: peripheral blood, sampled on day 0 of MenACWY control vaccination. DNA for the CDR3: TGTGCCAGCAGCTCCGACAGGTGGAACACTGAAGCTTTCTTT. It codes for CASSSDRWNTEAFF.